The clone carrying this T cell receptor (beta chain) was seen at least ten times. Its antigen is undetermined. TCRdb called the PCR reads again in MiXCR, with one record for every CDR3 protein. The table has hundreds of thousands of distinct CDR3 sequences, about a quarter seen once. Sorted naive CD8 T cells were those defined as CD8+CD4-CCR7+CD45RA+. V gave up 4 bases and J gave up 3 bases, with 12 bases separating them. In germline, CDR1 is LGHNA, CDR2 YSLEER. The CDR3 covers 14 residues. This entry comes from a study of molecular identifiers for immune sequencing clone quantification. General observations from the study: Whereas naive cells kept under 1% of molecules in clones above 20 RNA copies, such clones held over 99% in effectors. Spiked TCR RNA from one Jurkat cell reportedly showed up when mixed among around 1 million naive cells. Barcode-sharing identical TCR molecules could underestimate highly expanded clone sizes.

The V call is TRBV4-3, the J call TRBJ1-1; D uncertain. Sequenced: naive CD8+ T cells from blood, with Jurkat cell RNA spiked in. The subset: FACS-sorted CD8+CD4-CCR7+CD45RA+ naive T cells. This TCR was sampled from a human donor in good health. Some libraries in this study had Jurkat cell RNA spiked in. The CDR3 reads CASSLSHVDTEAFF. CDR3 in DNA: TGCGCCAGCAGCCTCTCCCACGTGGACACTGAAGCTTTCTTT.